These 15 T cell receptor beta chains originate from one sample sequenced in a study of T cells expressing NK-cell markers (dated by TCRdb to about 2020). The library was generated by 5' RACE. For sequencing, an Illumina HiSeq 2000 was employed. Once TCRdb had reprocessed the reads, it stored one entry per CDR3 protein sequence and supplied no DNA. The table for this sample lists 500,000 to 600,000 distinct CDR3 sequences. The top ten clones comprise approximately 4% of the sample. Sequencing was done on a sample of blood T cells: a sorted CD56 or NKG2C T cell subset, CD4+ or CD8+ T cells, or bulk PBMC T cells (not recorded which). These receptors all come from a man younger than 35 in good health. Donor details come from another sample of the same person, matched by shared clones.

V and J are TRBV6-1 and TRBJ2-7. CDR3 size: 14 residues. CDR1 and CDR2 from the germline V gene are MNHNS and SASEGT. The chain's CDR3 is CASSEVVRSYEQYF.

The rearrangement links TRBV6-1 to TRBJ2-2; TCRdb's D call, TRBD2, is unchecked because there is no DNA. Germline CDR1 and CDR2: MNHNS and SASEGT. The CDR3 contains 17 residues. This CDR3 reads CASRDLRGLAGTGELFF.

The chain employs TRBV7-9 and TRBJ2-1. Germline-derived CDR1 and CDR2 are SEHNR and FQNEAQ (reference sequence). The CDR3 spans 15 residues. CDR3 amino acids: CASSSGVTSYNEQFF.

This chain connects TRBV20-1 to TRBJ2-1; TCRdb gives TRBD2 as the D gene, but with no DNA this cannot be confirmed. Germline loops: CDR1 DFQATT, CDR2 SNEGSKA (reference sequence). The CDR3 totals 11 residues. The CDR3 loop is CSAGWENEQFF.

This chain joins TRBV20-1 and TRBJ1-1; TCRdb outputs TRBD1, but without DNA this stays unchecked. This CDR3 comprises 13 residues. Germline CDR1 reads DFQATT; CDR2 reads SNEGSKA (reference sequence). CDR3 sequence: CSARAPGQTGAFF.

The V and J genes are TRBV4-1 and TRBJ1-3; TCRdb picks TRBD1, but there is no DNA to check that call. The CDR3 sequence is 16 residues long. CDR1 MGHRA and CDR2 YSYEKL come from the germline V gene. The CDR3 loop reads CASSQLGRNARNTIYF.

The V gene is TRBV20-1, the J gene TRBJ2-2; TCRdb returns TRBD2, unconfirmable since there is no DNA. The CDR3 consists of 15 residues. The germline V gene has CDR1 DFQATT and CDR2 SNEGSKA (reference sequence). Here the CDR3 reads CSASRAGSGTGELFF.

The chain is built from TRBV5-5 and TRBJ2-4; lacking DNA, the TRBD1 call made by TCRdb goes unchecked. CDR1 SGHKS and CDR2 YYEKEE come from the germline V gene (reference sequence). The CDR3 is made up of 15 amino acids. CDR3 residues: CASSFGDRGRNIQYF.

This chain joins TRBV27 and TRBJ2-1; TCRdb calls TRBD1, which cannot be checked without DNA. The CDR3 covers 16 residues. From germline, CDR1 is MNHEY and CDR2 SMNVEV (reference sequence). The CDR3 loop reads CASSRGRTGGYNEQFF.

The rearrangement links TRBV5-6 to TRBJ2-1; TCRdb names TRBD2, which stays unverified in the absence of DNA. Germline V gene lookup returns CDR1 SGHDT and CDR2 YYEEEE. The CDR3 extends over 15 amino acids. The CDR3 loop is CASSFLSGLSNEQFF.

This chain uses TRBV7-2 with TRBJ2-5; TCRdb picks TRBD2, but there is no DNA to check that call. The CDR3 has 16 amino acids. Germline loops: CDR1 SGHTA, CDR2 FQGNSA. CDR3 residues: CASSLVGADIRVTQYF.

This chain joins TRBV9 and TRBJ2-7; TCRdb proposes TRBD1, but this gene call is untestable without DNA. In germline, CDR1 is SGDLS, CDR2 YYNGEE. This CDR3 has 15 amino acids. CDR3 region: CATTWFRSRADEQYF. Supplemented by reference TRBV9 and TRBJ2-7, the full variable domain reads DSGVTQTPKHLITATGQRVTLRCSPRSGDLSVYWYQQSLDQGLQFLIQYYNGEERAKGNILERFSAQQFPDLHSELNLSSLELGDSALYFCATTWFRSRADEQYFGPGTRLTVT.

This chain joins TRBV7-6 and TRBJ2-2; lacking DNA, the TRBD2 call made by TCRdb goes unchecked. There are 16 residues in the CDR3. Germline CDR1 and CDR2: SGHVS and FNYEAQ. This chain's CDR3 is CASRGLAGGVAGELFF.

The chain recombines TRBV6-1 with TRBJ2-7; TCRdb reports TRBD2, a call that lacks DNA to check it against. CDR3 length equals 14 residues. Germline lookup yields CDR1 MNHNS and CDR2 SASEGT. The chain's CDR3 is CASSMTSGSYEQYF.

The V and J genes are TRBV28 and TRBJ1-4; the D gene TCRdb calls, TRBD1, cannot be checked with no DNA. The CDR3 is 14 residues long. Germline loops: CDR1 MDHEN, CDR2 SYDVKM. The CDR3 sequence is CASSSGEQSEKLFF.